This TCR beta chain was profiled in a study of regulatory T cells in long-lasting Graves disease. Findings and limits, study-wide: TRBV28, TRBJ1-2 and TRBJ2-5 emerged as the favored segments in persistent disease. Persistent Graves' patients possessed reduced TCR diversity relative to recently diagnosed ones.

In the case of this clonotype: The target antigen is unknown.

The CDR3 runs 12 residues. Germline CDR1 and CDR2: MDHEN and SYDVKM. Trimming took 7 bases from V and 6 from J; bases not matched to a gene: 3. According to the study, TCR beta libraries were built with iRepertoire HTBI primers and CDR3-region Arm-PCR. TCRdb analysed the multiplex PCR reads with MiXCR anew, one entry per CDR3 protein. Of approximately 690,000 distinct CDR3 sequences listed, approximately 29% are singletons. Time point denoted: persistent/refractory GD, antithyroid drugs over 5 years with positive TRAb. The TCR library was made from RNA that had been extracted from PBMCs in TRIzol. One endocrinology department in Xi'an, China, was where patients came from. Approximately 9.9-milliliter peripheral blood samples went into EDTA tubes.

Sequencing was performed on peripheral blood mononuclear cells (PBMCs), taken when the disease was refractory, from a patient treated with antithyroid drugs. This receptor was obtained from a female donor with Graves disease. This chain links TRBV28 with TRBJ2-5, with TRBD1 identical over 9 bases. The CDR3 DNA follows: TGTGCCAGCATGGGACAGGGAAAGACCCAGTACTTC. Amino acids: CASMGQGKTQYF.